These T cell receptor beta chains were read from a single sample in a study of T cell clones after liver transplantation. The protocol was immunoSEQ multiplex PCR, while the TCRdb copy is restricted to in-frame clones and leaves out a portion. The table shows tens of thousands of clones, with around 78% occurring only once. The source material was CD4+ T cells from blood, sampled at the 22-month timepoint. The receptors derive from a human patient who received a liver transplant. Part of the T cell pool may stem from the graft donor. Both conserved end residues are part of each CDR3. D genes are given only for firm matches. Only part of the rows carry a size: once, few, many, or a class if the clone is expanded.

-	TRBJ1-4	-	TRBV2	TGTGCCAGCAGTGAAGGCTCGGGCAGCTATGAAAAACTGTTTTTT	CASSEGSGSYEKLFF
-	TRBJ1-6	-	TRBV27	TGTGCCAGCAGTTTGGGAGGGTCATTCTATAATTCACCCCTCCACTTT	CASSLGGSFYNSPLHF
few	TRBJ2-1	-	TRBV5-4	TGTGCCAGCAGCCCGTCGGGCCTCAGGCGTGAGCAGTTCTTC	CASSPSGLRREQFF
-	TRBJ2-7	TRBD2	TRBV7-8	TGTGCCAGCAGCCTATCTAGCGGCTCCTACGAGCAGTACTTC	CASSLSSGSYEQYF
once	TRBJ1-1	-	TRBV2	TGTGCCAGCAGTGGGTTCAAAGGGAACACTGAAGCTTTCTTT	CASSGFKGNTEAFF
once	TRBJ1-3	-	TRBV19	TGTGCCAGCCGTCAATCCCATGGTGGAAACACCATATATTTT	CASRQSHGGNTIYF
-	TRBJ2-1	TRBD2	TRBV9	TGTGCCAGCAGCGTACTAGCGGGGGGGCTGGTTGAGCAGTTCTTC	CASSVLAGGLVEQFF
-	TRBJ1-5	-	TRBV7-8	TGTGCCAGCAGCCGACAAACCGGGCCGCAACTTGGTCAGCCCCAGCATTTT	CASSRQTGPQLGQPQHF
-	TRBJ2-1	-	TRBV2	TGTGCCAGCAGTGATGAGCAGTTCTTC	CASSDEQFF
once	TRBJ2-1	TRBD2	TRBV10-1	TGCGCCAGCAGCCTCCCCCCTAGCGGGGGCCCCTACAATGAGCAGTTCTTC	CASSLPPSGGPYNEQFF
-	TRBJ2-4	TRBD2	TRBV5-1	TGCGCCAGCAGCTTTACTAGCGTCCCGGGTTGGGACATTCAGTACTTC	CASSFTSVPGWDIQYF
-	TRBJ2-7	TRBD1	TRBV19	TGTGCCAGTAGTATAGGGGAGACAGGGGGCACAGGTGAGCAGTACTTC	CASSIGETGGTGEQYF
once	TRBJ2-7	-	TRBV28	TGTGCCAGCAGTCCCCCCGGAACAGCCTCCTACGAGCAGTACTTC	CASSPPGTASYEQYF
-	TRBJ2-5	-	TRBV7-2	TGTGCCAGCAGTCTCGCACTCCATACCCAGTACTTC	CASSLALHTQYF
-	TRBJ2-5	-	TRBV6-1	TGTGCCAGCAATGAGTTAGAGACCCAGTACTTC	CASNELETQYF
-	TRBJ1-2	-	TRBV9	TGTGCCAGCAGCGCCCAGGGTATCGCCACCCACTATGGCTACACCTTC	CASSAQGIATHYGYTF
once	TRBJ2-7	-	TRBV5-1	TGCGCCAGCAGCTTGGGGTGGGGCTCCTACGAGCAGTACTTC	CASSLGWGSYEQYF
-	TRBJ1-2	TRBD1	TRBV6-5	TGTGCCAGTAAACAGGGGGCTAACTATGGCTACACCTTC	CASKQGANYGYTF
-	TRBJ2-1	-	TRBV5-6	TGTGCCAGCAGGGACTGGAGCTCCTACAATGAGCAGTTCTTC	CASRDWSSYNEQFF
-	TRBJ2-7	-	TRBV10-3	TGTGCCATCAGTGAGTCGGCTAGCGCCCATATCGAGCAGTACTTC	CAISESASAHIEQYF
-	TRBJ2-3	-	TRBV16	TGTGCCAGCTCTCAACCCGGGAATACGCAGTATTTT	CASSQPGNTQYF
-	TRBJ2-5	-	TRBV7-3	TGTGCCAGCAGCCCCGGGACTCAAGAGACCCAGTACTTC	CASSPGTQETQYF
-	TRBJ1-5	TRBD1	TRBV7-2	TGTGCCAGCAGCTCGACAGGGGGTAGGCAGCCCCAGCATTTT	CASSSTGGRQPQHF
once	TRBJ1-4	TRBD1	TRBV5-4	TGTGCCAGCAGCTTGGGGACAGGCCTAGGGAATGAAAAACTGTTTTTT	CASSLGTGLGNEKLFF
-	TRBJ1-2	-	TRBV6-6	TGTGCCAGCAGCTCTATCCTAGCTAACTATGGCTACACCTTC	CASSSILANYGYTF
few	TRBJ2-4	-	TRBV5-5	TGTGCCAGCAGCTCGAACATCGGGAAAAACATTCAGTACTTC	CASSSNIGKNIQYF
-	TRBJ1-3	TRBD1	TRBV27	TGTGCCAGCAGCAGAACAGGGGTCTCTGGAAACACCATATATTTT	CASSRTGVSGNTIYF
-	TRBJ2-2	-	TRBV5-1	TGCGCCAGCCGATTACAGGCGGGCAACACCGGGGAGCTGTTTTTT	CASRLQAGNTGELFF
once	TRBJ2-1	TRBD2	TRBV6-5	TGTGCCAGCAGTACCCGTAGCGGGGGGGTCATTGAGCAGTTCTTC	CASSTRSGGVIEQFF
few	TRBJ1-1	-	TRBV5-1	TGCGCCAGCAGTGTGTATGGTGGGTCCACTGAAGCTTTCTTT	CASSVYGGSTEAFF
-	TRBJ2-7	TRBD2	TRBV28	TGTGCCAGCAGTTCGTGGGAGGGCCAGAGGTACGAGCAGTACTTC	CASSSWEGQRYEQYF
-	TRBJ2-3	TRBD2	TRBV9	TGTGCCAGCAGCTCACGACTAGCCGCAGATACGCAGTATTTT	CASSSRLAADTQYF
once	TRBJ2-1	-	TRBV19	TGTGCCAGTAGTATAGTAGGGGGGCTGGGGTACAATGAGCAGTTCTTC	CASSIVGGLGYNEQFF
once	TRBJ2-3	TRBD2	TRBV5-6	TGTGCCAGCAGCCCGGGGACTAGCAGGACAGATACGCAGTATTTT	CASSPGTSRTDTQYF
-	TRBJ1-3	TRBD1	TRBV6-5	TGTGCCAGCAGTAGCAGGGGGCGCGGGAACACCATATATTTT	CASSSRGRGNTIYF
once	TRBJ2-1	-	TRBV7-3	TGTGCCAGCAGCCCCACACATGAACCCTACAATGAGCAGTTCTTC	CASSPTHEPYNEQFF
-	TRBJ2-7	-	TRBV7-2	TGTGCCAGCAGCTTAGATAACAAGGGAGTGGAGTACTTC	CASSLDNKGVEYF